The 30 T cell receptor beta chains in this list originate from one sample, sequenced in a study of response to subunit inactivated influenza vaccine (dated by TCRdb to 2017 to 2018). Library method: RT-PCR. The listed sequencing device is Illumina HiSeq 2500. The public reads were reanalyzed by TCRdb: fastp trimming at Q25, MiXCR alignment, in-frame beta chains only. For every CDR3 protein sequence, its rows merge into one entry that carries the most common genes and DNA. The table for this sample lists around 300,000 distinct CDR3 sequences; approximately 23% of them were counted only once. The leading ten clones occupy 10% of the sample. The sequencing here drew on PBMCs from blood, taken less than 22 months after vaccination. The receptors originated from a man aged 50-75 years who received an inactivated influenza vaccine. Donor details come from another sample of the same person, matched by shared clones.

The V call is TRBV10-3, the J call TRBJ2-7, with D perhaps matching TRBD1 (6 bases). The V gene lost 8 bases and the J gene lost 0 bases, with 8 bases spanning the gap. The CDR3 consists of 12 residues. Germline CDR1 is ENHRY and CDR2 is SYGVKD. CDR3 protein: CAIGDNSYEQYF. Here the CDR3 DNA reads TGTGCCATCGGGGACAACTCCTACGAGCAGTACTTC.

The chain carries TRBV20-1 and TRBJ1-1, with D maybe TRBD1 (6 bases). CDR1 is DFQATT, CDR2 SNEGSKA, per germline (reference sequence). This CDR3 comprises 13 residues. In DNA form, the CDR3 reads TGCAGCCCCCCCGGTGGGGGCGGCACTGAAGCTTTCTTT. Protein sequence: CSPPGGGGTEAFF.

The sample holds a few counts of this clonotype. The CDR3 DNA sequence: TGTGCCAGCAGCTTGGACGGGTCCTCTGGAAACACCATATATTTT. Amino acid sequence: CASSLDGSSGNTIYF. The J gene is TRBJ1-3, the V gene TRBV7-9; D call uncertain. Germline V gives CDR1 SEHNR, CDR2 FQNEAQ (reference sequence). The CDR3 runs 15 residues. Trimming pared 3 bases from V and 0 bases from J, leaving 9 bases between.

This clonotype was seen a few times. The chain links TRBV20-1 to TRBJ1-2; TRBD1 aligns across 10 bases. This CDR3 is 15 amino acids long. CDR1 and CDR2 (germline): DFQATT, SNEGSKA (reference sequence). V was pared by 5 bases and J by 4 bases, with 10 bases of the junction left unmatched. The CDR3 DNA reads TGCAGTGCTGGGCCGACAGGGGGCCCTCCCTATGGCTACACCTTC. Translating it yields CSAGPTGGPPYGYTF.

This clonotype was seen at least ten times. The chain combines TRBV6-6 with TRBJ2-3; D ambiguous. Looked up from germline, CDR1 is MNHNY and CDR2 is SVGAGI (reference sequence). Trimming removed 4 bases from V and 2 bases from J, with 7 bases in between. CDR3 length: 13 amino acids. CDR3 region: CASSFRYTDTQYF. In DNA, the CDR3 is TGTGCCAGCAGTTTCCGTTACACAGATACGCAGTATTTT.

V gene TRBV20-1 combines with J gene TRBJ2-5; possibly TRBD1 for D (5 bases). The germline V gene encodes CDR1 DFQATT and CDR2 SNEGSKA (reference sequence). Trimming shortened V by 0 bases and J by 3 bases, and 11 bases separated the two germline ends. The CDR3 covers 14 residues. CDR3 coding DNA: TGCAGTGCTAGAGATACAGGATTTGAAGAGACCCAGTACTTC. It translates to CSARDTGFEETQYF.

This clonotype has a handful of counts. The chain is built from TRBV19 and TRBJ1-2, with D perhaps matching TRBD1 (5 bases). The CDR3 is made up of 12 amino acids. Germline V gene sequence: CDR1 LNHDA, CDR2 SQIVND (reference sequence). The V and J ends lost 10 bases and 2 bases respectively, with 11 bases between them. The CDR3 nucleotides read TGTGCCACCCGGGACGGCAACTATGGCTACACCTTC. Its protein is CATRDGNYGYTF.

This clonotype was detected ten times or more. The V and J genes are TRBV4-1 and TRBJ1-4; a weak D match, TRBD1 (5 bases). The CDR3 has 15 residues. Between the trimmed V and J ends, which lost 5 bases and 8 bases, there was a span of 18 bases. Germline CDR1 MGHRA, CDR2 YSYEKL. The CDR3: CASSGTGAGREKLFF. The CDR3 coding sequence is TGCGCCAGCAGCGGAACTGGGGCAGGGCGGGAAAAACTGTTTTTT.

This clonotype was detected a few times. The genes are TRBV7-2 and TRBJ2-7, with unresolved D. This CDR3 spans 12 amino acids. Germline loops: CDR1 SGHTA, CDR2 FQGNSA. Between the trimmed V and J ends, which lost 7 bases and 0 bases, there was a span of 7 bases. The CDR3 is CASTAPSYEQYF. The DNA of the CDR3 is TGTGCCAGCACCGCACCCTCCTACGAGCAGTACTTC.

This chain links TRBV9 with TRBJ2-7; maybe TRBD2 (6 bases). The V end was cut by 10 bases, the J end by 0 bases, with 14 bases between. The V gene's germline CDR1 is SGDLS and CDR2 YYNGEE. This CDR3 spans 13 amino acids. The CDR3 region has the DNA TGTGCCGGACCGGGACTTAGCTCCTACGAGCAGTACTTC. Its protein product is CAGPGLSSYEQYF. Variable domain in full (rest from reference TRBV9 and TRBJ2-7): DSGVTQTPKHLITATGQRVTLRCSPRSGDLSVYWYQQSLDQGLQFLIQYYNGEERAKGNILERFSAQQFPDLHSELNLSSLELGDSALYFCAGPGLSSYEQYFGPGTRLTVT.

The chain joins TRBV29-1 to TRBJ2-7, with D tentatively TRBD2 (5 bases). V lost 4 bases to trimming and J lost 6 bases, with 13 bases between them. Germline assignment: CDR1 SQVTM and CDR2 ANQGSEA. CDR3 length: 12 amino acids. The DNA of the CDR3 is TGCAGCGTTGTTTGGGAGACCGGCGAGCAGTACTTC. This sequence encodes CSVVWETGEQYF.

This clonotype was observed a handful of times. The chain is built from TRBV6-5 and TRBJ2-6; D is undetermined. This CDR3 region has 18 residues. V shed 0 bases and J shed 4 bases, with 16 bases lying between them. Germline CDR1 reads MNHEY; CDR2 reads SVGAGI. CDR3 in amino acids: CASSYSIDTPQGANVLTF. The DNA of the CDR3 is TGTGCCAGCAGTTACTCAATCGACACCCCGCAAGGGGCCAACGTCCTGACTTTC.

The sample holds a few counts of this clonotype. The J gene is TRBJ1-2, the V gene TRBV7-2, with D unclear. Trimming left V 2 bases short and J 3 bases short, with 10 bases between. The CDR3 extends over 14 amino acids. From germline, CDR1 is SGHTA and CDR2 FQGNSA. In nucleotides, the CDR3 is TGTGCCAGCAGCTTAACGAGATTGGACTATGGCTACACCTTC. This translates into CASSLTRLDYGYTF.

This clonotype has just a few counts. The rearrangement links TRBV6-1 to TRBJ2-3; 9 bases map to TRBD2. CDR3 length equals 16 residues. Germline V lookup: CDR1 MNHNS, CDR2 SASEGT. V lost 4 bases and J lost 6; bases outside the gene matches: 11. CDR3 nucleotide sequence: TGTGCCAGCAGTGCCGTGTCAGCGGGGGGCATGGATACGCAGTATTTT. As protein: CASSAVSAGGMDTQYF.

The CDR3 reads CASSSGAVGNQPQHF. The CDR3 DNA reads as TGTGCCAGCAGTTCGGGGGCGGTCGGGAATCAGCCCCAGCATTTT. The chain uses TRBV6-2 or TRBV6-3 and TRBJ1-5; D perhaps matches TRBD1 (6 bases). V was trimmed by 4 bases and J by 4 bases, leaving 14 bases between them. CDR1 is MNHEY, CDR2 SVGEGT, per germline. CDR3 length: 15 amino acids.

This chain joins TRBV10-3 and TRBJ2-7; tentatively, D is TRBD2 (5 bases). CDR1 is ENHRY, CDR2 SYGVKD, per germline. CDR3 length equals 12 residues. The ends were cut back, 10 bases at V and 4 bases at J, with 14 bases in the middle. CDR3 amino acids: CATTGNLYEQYF. The CDR3 nucleotides read TGTGCCACGACCGGGAATCTATACGAGCAGTACTTC.

The chain joins TRBV5-1 to TRBJ1-6; D ambiguous. Per germline, CDR1 SGHRS and CDR2 YFSETQ. CDR3 length equals 13 residues. Trimming removed 0 bases from V and 8 bases from J, with 6 bases in between. Here the CDR3 reads CASSLEGDSPLHF. In DNA form, the CDR3 reads TGCGCCAGCAGCTTGGAGGGAGATTCACCCCTCCACTTT.

The chain employs TRBV10-3 and TRBJ2-5, with TRBD1 as a possible D gene (5 bases). CDR3 length: 14 residues. The V end lost 0 bases, the J end lost 2 bases, and 7 bases lay between the germline ends. CDR1 is ENHRY, CDR2 SYGVKD, per germline. Here the CDR3 DNA reads TGTGCCATCAGTGAGTCGACAGTTCAAGAGACCCAGTACTTC. Translation gives CAISESTVQETQYF.

This clonotype was detected many times. The junction does not match germline at one end; this may be a read error. The chain is built from TRBV5-1 and TRBJ2-1, with 7 bases that match TRBD1. In germline, CDR1 is SGHRS, CDR2 YFSETQ. The CDR3 totals 15 residues. DNA of the CDR3: TGTGCCAGCAGCTTGGGACAGAGCTCCTACAATGAGCAGTTCTTC. Its translation: CASSLGQSSYNEQFF.

This clonotype showed up just a few times. CDR3 sequence reads: CASSSAGGMGPQHF. In DNA form, the CDR3 reads TGTGCCAGCAGCTCCGCGGGGGGGATGGGGCCCCAGCATTTT. The chain links TRBV7-2 to TRBJ1-5; the D gene is possibly TRBD1 (5 bases). Germline CDR1 reads SGHTA; CDR2 reads FQGNSA. CDR3 length: 14 residues. The V end was cut by 4 bases, the J end by 9 bases, with 16 bases between.

This clonotype was observed a handful of times. The V gene is TRBV3-1, the J gene TRBJ2-7; TRBD2 matches 7 bases. CDR3 length: 14 amino acids. V lost 4 bases to trimming and J lost 3 bases; unmatched junction nucleotides: 6. The germline V gene encodes CDR1 LGHDT and CDR2 YNNKEL (reference sequence). The CDR3 protein is CASSRGLVDYEQYF. The CDR3 DNA reads as TGTGCCAGCAGCCGCGGACTAGTTGACTACGAGCAGTACTTC.

The rearrangement uses TRBV20-1 and TRBJ2-5; 11 bases fit TRBD2. The CDR3 length is 11 residues. From germline, CDR1 is DFQATT and CDR2 SNEGSKA (reference sequence). In DNA form, the CDR3 reads TGCAGGACGACTAGCGGGGAGGGCCAGTACTTC. Protein product: CRTTSGEGQYF.

The V gene is TRBV19, the J gene TRBJ2-1; 10 bases are a match to TRBD2. This CDR3 region has 16 residues. J lost 4 bases, V lost 4 bases, and 7 bases had no gene match. Per germline, CDR1 LNHDA and CDR2 SQIVND (reference sequence). The DNA for the CDR3 is TGTGCCAGTAGTACGATAGCGGGAGGACGGTACAATGAGCAGTTCTTC. Encoded protein: CASSTIAGGRYNEQFF.

The rearrangement links TRBV20-1 to TRBJ2-7; D is undetermined. Germline V CDR1 and CDR2: DFQATT, SNEGSKA (reference sequence). The length of the CDR3 is 13 residues. V gave up 4 bases and J gave up 2 bases, with 12 bases separating them. CDR3 coding DNA: TGCAGTGCTATCCTAGGCTATACCTACGAGCAGTACTTC. It codes for CSAILGYTYEQYF.

The chain joins TRBV6-5 to TRBJ1-2; 9 positions agree with TRBD1. The ends lost 2 bases at V and 8 bases at J; junction bases unmatched: 9. Germline-derived CDR1 and CDR2 are MNHEY and SVGAGI. The CDR3 contains 15 residues. The CDR3 reads CASSYADRGMRGYTF. DNA for the CDR3: TGTGCCAGCAGTTACGCCGACAGGGGGATGAGGGGCTACACCTTC.

In this sample, this clonotype turned up a few times. The CDR3 loop reads CSARTPGQGLSPLHF. For the CDR3, the DNA is TGCAGTGCTAGGACCCCGGGACAGGGCCTTTCACCCCTCCACTTT. This sequence joins TRBV20-1 and TRBJ1-6, with 9 bases fitting TRBD1. CDR3 length: 15 amino acids. Germline CDR1 DFQATT, CDR2 SNEGSKA (reference sequence). V shed 3 bases and J 9 bases; nucleotides not matched to a gene: 9.

The chain joins TRBV12-3 or TRBV12-4 to TRBJ1-5; TRBD1 is a possible D gene (6 bases). This CDR3 region has 15 residues. Trimming removed 2 bases at V and 3 bases at J, with 11 bases between. This CDR3 reads CASSLKDSYNQPQHF. DNA for the CDR3: TGTGCCAGCAGTTTAAAGGACAGCTACAATCAGCCCCAGCATTTT.

As DNA, the CDR3 is TGCAGTGCAACCGGGACTTCTAAAGAGACCCAGTACTTC. Amino acids: CSATGTSKETQYF. The J gene is TRBJ2-5, the V gene TRBV20-1; D perhaps matches TRBD2 (6 bases). Trimming cost V 6 bases and J 3 bases, with 14 bases left between them. This CDR3 has 13 residues. CDR1 and CDR2 (germline): DFQATT, SNEGSKA (reference sequence).

This clonotype was seen more than once but under ten times. The chain links TRBV28 to TRBJ2-5; D uncertain. The CDR3 covers 15 residues. CDR1 and CDR2 (germline): MDHEN, SYDVKM. The V end was cut by 10 bases, the J end by 0 bases, with 18 bases between. The CDR3 region has the DNA TGTGCCACCAGCAGTTTATCGGCATACCAAGAGACCCAGTACTTC. Protein product: CATSSLSAYQETQYF.

The CDR3 region is CSASGWRTYNEQFF. In nucleotides, the CDR3 is TGCAGTGCTAGTGGTTGGAGGACCTACAATGAGCAGTTCTTC. The V call is TRBV20-1, the J call TRBJ2-1; possibly TRBD2 for D (5 bases). The CDR3 is made up of 14 amino acids. V was trimmed by 3 bases and J by 2 bases, leaving 11 bases between them. CDR1 is DFQATT and CDR2 is SNEGSKA in the germline V gene (reference sequence).